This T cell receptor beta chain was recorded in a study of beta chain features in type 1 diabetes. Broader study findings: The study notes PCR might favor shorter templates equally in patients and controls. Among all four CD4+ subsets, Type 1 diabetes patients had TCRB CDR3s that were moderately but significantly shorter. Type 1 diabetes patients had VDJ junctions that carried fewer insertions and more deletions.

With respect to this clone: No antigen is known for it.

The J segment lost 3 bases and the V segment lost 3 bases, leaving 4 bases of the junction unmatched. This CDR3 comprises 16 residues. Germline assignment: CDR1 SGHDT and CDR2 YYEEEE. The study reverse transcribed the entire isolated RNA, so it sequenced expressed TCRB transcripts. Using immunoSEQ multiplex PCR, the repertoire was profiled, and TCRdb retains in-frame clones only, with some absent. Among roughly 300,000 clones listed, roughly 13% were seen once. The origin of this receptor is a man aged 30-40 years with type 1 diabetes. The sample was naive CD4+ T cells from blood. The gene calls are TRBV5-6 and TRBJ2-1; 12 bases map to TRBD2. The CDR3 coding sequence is TGTGCCAGCAGCTCAAGGACTAGCGGGATCTACAATGAGCAGTTCTTC. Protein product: CASSSRTSGIYNEQFF.